Detailed here is one T cell receptor beta chain. Its antigen is currently unknown. The record originates from a study of OX40 agonist ivuxolimab in advanced cancers. On the study more broadly: At approximately 80% male, the cohort had a mean age of 60 years, ranging from about 20 to 79. Study-wide results and caveats: Clones of CD4+ and CD8+ blood T cells grew by week 6 at doses of 0.1 to 3.0 mg/kg.

Libraries were prepared by immunoSEQ multiplex PCR; TCRdb keeps only in-frame clonotypes and omits some of them. The data contain more than 15,000 clones, roughly nine tenths of them singletons. V lost 2 bases, J lost 4 bases, and 18 bases lay in between. CDR1 and CDR2 from the germline V gene are SGHDT and YYEEEE. The CDR3 consists of 16 residues. The chain recombines TRBV5-6 with TRBJ1-1, with D unclear. This receptor was taken from an adult with an advanced solid tumor such as melanoma, head and neck, liver or kidney cancer. Sequenced material: CD4+ or CD8+ T cells sorted from blood, taken in a trial of the OX40 agonist ivuxolimab. The chain's CDR3 is CASSLLSGLVGTEAFF. The CDR3 DNA reads as TGTGCCAGCAGCTTATTGTCGGGCTTGGTAGGCACTGAAGCTTTCTTT.